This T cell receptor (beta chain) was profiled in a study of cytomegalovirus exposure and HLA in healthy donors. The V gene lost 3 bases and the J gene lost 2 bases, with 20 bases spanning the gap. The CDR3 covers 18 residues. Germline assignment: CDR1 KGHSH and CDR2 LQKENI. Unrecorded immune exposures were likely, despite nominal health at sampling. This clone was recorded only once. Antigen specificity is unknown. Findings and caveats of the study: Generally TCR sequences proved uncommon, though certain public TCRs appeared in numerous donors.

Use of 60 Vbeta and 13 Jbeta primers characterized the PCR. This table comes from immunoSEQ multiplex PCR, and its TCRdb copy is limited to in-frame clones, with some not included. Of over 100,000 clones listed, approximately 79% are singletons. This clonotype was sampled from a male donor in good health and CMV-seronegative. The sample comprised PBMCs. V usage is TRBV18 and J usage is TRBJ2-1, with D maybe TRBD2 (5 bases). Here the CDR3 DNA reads TGTGCCAGCTCACCGTTGAGAGGGAAGGAATTCCCCTACAATGAGCAGTTCTTC. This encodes CASSPLRGKEFPYNEQFF.